The 9 T cell receptor beta chains in this list originate from one sample, sequenced in a study of OX40 agonist ivuxolimab in advanced cancers. This table comes from immunoSEQ multiplex PCR, and its TCRdb copy is limited to in-frame clones, with some not included. The profile covers roughly 45,000 clones, with 85% appearing a single time and about 20% taken by the ten largest. The starting material was CD4+ or CD8+ T cells sorted from blood, obtained in a trial of the OX40 agonist ivuxolimab. All receptors come from an adult with an advanced solid tumor such as melanoma, head and neck, liver or kidney cancer.

This clone appeared a single time. This chain uses TRBV5-1 with TRBJ1-2; 10 nucleotides agree with TRBD1. The germline V gene has CDR1 SGHRS and CDR2 YFSETQ. The CDR3 sequence is 14 residues long. J gave up 6 bases and V 4 bases, and 6 bases lay outside the gene matches. CDR3 sequence: CASSLGQGGNGYTF. DNA of the CDR3: TGCGCCAGCAGCCTCGGACAGGGGGGGAATGGCTACACCTTC.

V is TRBV5-5 and J is TRBJ2-2; D possibly corresponds to TRBD1 (6 bases). Germline values: CDR1 SGHKS, CDR2 YYEKEE (reference sequence). The CDR3 loop spans 15 amino acids. The V and J ends lost 4 bases and 2 bases respectively, with 12 bases between them. The CDR3 coding sequence is TGTGCCAGCAGCGACGACAGGAGAAACACCGGGGAGCTGTTTTTT. Amino acid sequence: CASSDDRRNTGELFF.

The CDR3 sequence is CASTSPYRATEAFF. The CDR3 coding sequence is TGTGCCAGCACCTCACCCTACAGGGCGACTGAAGCTTTCTTT. The J gene is TRBJ1-1, the V gene TRBV7-9; D might be TRBD1 (6 bases). Trimming cost V 7 bases and J 5 bases, with 17 bases left between them. CDR3 length equals 14 residues. The V gene's germline CDR1 is SEHNR and CDR2 FQNEAQ (reference sequence).

By its share, this clone is medium-sized. V and J are TRBV5-1 and TRBJ2-7; 7 nucleotides agree with TRBD1. With V trimmed by 4 bases and J by 3 bases, 7 bases remained unmatched. The CDR3 runs 14 residues. CDR1 and CDR2 (germline): SGHRS, YFSETQ. The CDR3 nucleotides read TGCGCCAGCAGCCAGCGACAGGGTAACTACGAGCAGTACTTC. This codes for CASSQRQGNYEQYF.

The V gene is TRBV27, the J gene TRBJ2-2, with D possibly TRBD2 on 6 matching bases. With 5 bases removed from V and 5 bases from J, the gap between germline ends came to 18 bases. The CDR3 runs to 16 residues. The V gene's germline CDR1 is MNHEY and CDR2 SMNVEV (reference sequence). The CDR3 nucleotides are TGTGCCAGCAGTACCGGGCGGGACCTGGGGACCGGGGAGCTGTTTTTT. Protein: CASSTGRDLGTGELFF.

The chain combines TRBV7-6 with TRBJ2-2; D unclear. The CDR3 totals 18 residues. Per the germline V gene, CDR1 is SGHVS and CDR2 is FNYEAQ. V lost 1 base and J 0 bases, leaving 15 bases between the germline ends. CDR3 amino acids: CASSLVPIAPSNTGELFF. The CDR3 DNA reads TGTGCCAGCAGCTTAGTCCCAATCGCACCGTCGAACACCGGGGAGCTGTTTTTT.

V and J are TRBV4-1 and TRBJ1-2; D unresolved. The V end was cut by 2 bases, the J end by 0 bases, with 10 bases between. This CDR3 region has 15 residues. Germline CDR1 and CDR2: MGHRA and YSYEKL. This chain's CDR3 is CASSQRTDSNYGYTF. The CDR3 nucleotides read TGCGCCAGCAGCCAAAGGACGGACTCTAACTATGGCTACACCTTC.

The chain joins TRBV11-2 to TRBJ2-7; D is perhaps TRBD1 or TRBD2 (5 bases each). Germline V gene sequence: CDR1 SGHAT, CDR2 FQNNGV. The CDR3 covers 14 residues. The V end lost 1 base, the J end lost 2 bases, and 9 bases lay between the germline ends. CDR3 coding DNA: TGTGCCAGCAGCTTAGGGGGACGGACCTACGAGCAGTACGTC. Its protein product is CASSLGGRTYEQYV.

This clone was counted only a few times. The chain links TRBV27 to TRBJ1-5; no definite D call. Germline V gene lookup returns CDR1 MNHEY and CDR2 SMNVEV (reference sequence). The V end was cut by 0 bases, the J end by 3 bases, with 6 bases between. The CDR3 totals 14 residues. The CDR3 region is CASSLSRNNQPQHF. The CDR3 nucleotides read TGTGCCAGCAGTTTATCCCGGAACAATCAGCCCCAGCATTTT.